The 9 T cell receptor beta chains in this list originate from one sample, sequenced in a study of vaccination effects on CD4 cells after COVID-19. Profiling relied on immunoSEQ multiplex PCR, and the TCRdb table lists in-frame clones only, not all of them. The table shows under 50,000 clones, with around 74% occurring only once. The authors isolated CD4+ T cells after 10 days of culture. For these TCRs, the target antigens are not known. The sample was CD4+ T cells from PBMCs cultured without peptide, taken before COVID-19 vaccination. These receptors were collected from a human donor who had a prior SARS-CoV-2 infection.

This clone was counted a few times. The chain joins TRBV12-3 or TRBV12-4 to TRBJ2-1, with TRBD2 matching 7 bases. The ends lost 6 bases at V and 6 bases at J; junction bases unmatched: 5. The CDR3 has 13 amino acids. The chain's CDR3 is CASSRLALNEQFF. CDR3 sequence (DNA): TGTGCCAGCAGCAGACTAGCACTCAATGAGCAGTTCTTC.

This chain connects TRBV19 to TRBJ2-2, with a possible D match to TRBD2 (5 bases). Germline CDR1 reads LNHDA; CDR2 reads SQIVND (reference sequence). The V end was cut by 4 bases, the J end by 6 bases, with 12 bases between. The CDR3 covers 14 residues. This chain's CDR3 is CASSKERAPGELFF. DNA for the CDR3: TGTGCCAGTAGTAAGGAGAGGGCCCCCGGGGAGCTGTTTTTT.

This chain uses TRBV2 with TRBJ1-1; TRBD1 agrees at 7 bases. The CDR3 runs 14 residues. V was clipped by 6 bases and J by 1 base; unmatched bases: 5. In germline, CDR1 is SNHLY, CDR2 FYNNEI. The CDR3 nucleotides read TGTGCCAGCAGAGTAGGGGGCAGGAACACTGAAGCTTTCTTT. Amino acids: CASRVGGRNTEAFF.

This sequence joins TRBV19 and TRBJ1-3; D remains ambiguous. Germline values: CDR1 LNHDA, CDR2 SQIVND (reference sequence). The V and J ends lost 7 bases and 8 bases respectively, with 21 bases between them. The CDR3 covers 15 residues. CDR3 DNA sequence: TGTGCCAGTAACTCCCTGCGCAGCCTGGATCACACCATATATTTT. Its protein product is CASNSLRSLDHTIYF.

This clone has only one observation. The chain employs TRBV12-3 or TRBV12-4 and TRBJ1-2; perhaps TRBD1 as D (6 bases). The CDR3 sequence is 13 residues long. The CDR3 coding sequence is TGTGCGGTCACAGACAGGCCCCCGTATGGCTACACCTTC. Translated, it gives CAVTDRPPYGYTF.

This chain joins TRBV19 and TRBJ1-2; 9 positions match TRBD1. This CDR3 is 16 amino acids long. V lost 5 bases to trimming and J lost 6 bases; unmatched junction nucleotides: 13. Germline V gene data show CDR1 as LNHDA and CDR2 as SQIVND (reference sequence). The CDR3 protein is CASSGRTGAHGNGYTF. The CDR3 DNA follows: TGTGCCAGTAGTGGACGGACAGGGGCGCACGGGAATGGCTACACCTTC.

The V gene is TRBV5-1, the J gene TRBJ1-5, with D unresolved. Trimming shortened V by 0 bases and J by 4 bases, and 5 bases separated the two germline ends. CDR1 and CDR2 from the germline V gene are SGHRS and YFSETQ. The CDR3 runs 13 residues. The CDR3 spells CASSLGENQPQHF. The DNA for the CDR3 is TGCGCCAGCAGCTTGGGGGAAAATCAGCCCCAGCATTTT.

This clone has a single count. J is TRBJ2-7 and V is TRBV10-3; 9 bases are shared with TRBD1. The germline gives CDR1 ENHRY, CDR2 SYGVKD. V lost 2 bases and J lost 5; bases outside the gene matches: 7. The CDR3 has 15 residues. CDR3: CAISERGTGIDEQYF. The CDR3 DNA sequence: TGTGCCATCAGTGAGCGGGGGACAGGGATCGACGAGCAGTACTTC.

Notes on this clone: The same CDR3 arises from other DNA sequences in this sample as well. V is TRBV4-3 and J is TRBJ2-7; 7 bases fit TRBD1. The V segment lost 4 bases and the J segment 2 bases; nucleotides outside the gene matches: 5. The CDR3 contains 14 residues. The germline V gene has CDR1 LGHNA and CDR2 YSLEER. CDR3: CASSRRTGAYEQYF. CDR3 DNA: TGCGCCAGCAGCCGTCGAACAGGGGCCTACGAGCAGTACTTC.